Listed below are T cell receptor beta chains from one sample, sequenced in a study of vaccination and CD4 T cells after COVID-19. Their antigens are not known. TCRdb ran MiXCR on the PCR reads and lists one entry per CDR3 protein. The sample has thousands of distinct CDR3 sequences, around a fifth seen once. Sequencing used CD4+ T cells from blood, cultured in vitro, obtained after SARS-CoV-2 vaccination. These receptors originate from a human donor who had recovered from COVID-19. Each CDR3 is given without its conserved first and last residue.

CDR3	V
ASSDAGAQETQY	TRBV25-1
ASSPQGRDSPLH	TRBV18
AIRAAGTGNSPLH	TRBV10-3
ASSPLMDRVGTGELF	TRBV4-1
ASSRLNPGAAGYT	TRBV6-1
SARDTGTVLGSTNSPLH	TRBV20-1
ASRGTVSYEQY	TRBV27
ASSLEGARY	TRBV5-1
ASSLRGTGDSNQPQH	TRBV27
ASSLLPVGSYEQY	TRBV7-2
ASSPSGINTGELF	TRBV27
SATIQETQY	TRBV20-1
AISESGQNGDSPLH	TRBV10-3
ASSFGTGQPLH	TRBV7-2
ASRAGGETQY	TRBV27
ASSLVFGVSYNEQF	TRBV7-8
ASSPQMVAGGYNEQF	TRBV7-8
ASSSVAAGEETQY	TRBV27
ASSQRASGGFEQY	TRBV4-2
ASSLVSGTLVYTQY	TRBV7-2
ASSASRPLTGVGEQY	TRBV2
SVNGGTSGRTDTQY	TRBV29-1
SVDIHHRTGTYGYT	TRBV29-1
ATDRDGGYT	TRBV2
ATSRSSGTGSYEQY	TRBV15
ASSETSGGYNEQF	TRBV6-4
ASMGFSDTQY	TRBV7-2
ASSIRTGDEQF	TRBV7-2
ASSLGGAEY	TRBV5-1
ATSDSGQGAGNTIY	TRBV24-1
ASSPNRGPYEQY	TRBV27